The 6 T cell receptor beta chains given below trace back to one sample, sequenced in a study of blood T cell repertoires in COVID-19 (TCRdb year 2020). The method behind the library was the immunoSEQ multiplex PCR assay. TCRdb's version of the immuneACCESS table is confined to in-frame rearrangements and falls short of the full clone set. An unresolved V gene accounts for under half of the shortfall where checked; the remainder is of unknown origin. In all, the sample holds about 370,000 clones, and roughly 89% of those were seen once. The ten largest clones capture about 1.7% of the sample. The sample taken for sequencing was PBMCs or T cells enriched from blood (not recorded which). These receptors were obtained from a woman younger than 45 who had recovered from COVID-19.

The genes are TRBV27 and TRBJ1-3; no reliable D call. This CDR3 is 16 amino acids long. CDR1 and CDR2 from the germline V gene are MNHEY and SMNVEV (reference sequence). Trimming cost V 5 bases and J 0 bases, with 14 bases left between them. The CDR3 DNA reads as TGTGCCAGCAGTCCCTCGTTCGGGAGCTCTGGAAACACCATATATTTT. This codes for CASSPSFGSSGNTIYF.

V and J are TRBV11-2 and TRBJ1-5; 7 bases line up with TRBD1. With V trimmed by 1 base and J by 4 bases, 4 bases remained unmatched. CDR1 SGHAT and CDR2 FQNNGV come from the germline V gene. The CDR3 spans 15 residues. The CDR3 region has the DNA TGTGCCAGCAGCTTAGCCGGGACAGCAAATCAGCCCCAGCATTTT. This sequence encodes CASSLAGTANQPQHF.

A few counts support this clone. The CDR3, as DNA: TGTGCCAGCAGTATTACCGGGACTAGTGGGGCAGAGACCCAGTACTTC. Amino acids: CASSITGTSGAETQYF. This sequence joins TRBV27 and TRBJ2-5; 8 positions agree with TRBD2. The CDR3 length is 16 residues. V trimming: 5 bases; J trimming: 4 bases; junction bases outside the gene matches: 12. The germline V gene encodes CDR1 MNHEY and CDR2 SMNVEV (reference sequence).

The DNA of the CDR3 is TGTGCCAGTAGTATCGTCACAGGGGGAGTCACTGAAGCTTTCTTT. Its translation: CASSIVTGGVTEAFF. The chain has TRBV19 and TRBJ1-1, with TRBD1 matching over 8 bases. CDR3 length: 15 amino acids. The junction had 7 bases not matched to a gene; V was cut back by 3 bases and J by 4 bases. Germline CDR1 and CDR2: LNHDA and SQIVND (reference sequence).

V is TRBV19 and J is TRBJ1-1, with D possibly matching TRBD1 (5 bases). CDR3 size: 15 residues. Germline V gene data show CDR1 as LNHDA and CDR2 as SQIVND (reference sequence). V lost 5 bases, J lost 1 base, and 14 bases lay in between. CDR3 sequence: CASSVPRQGNTEAFF. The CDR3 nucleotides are TGTGCCAGTAGTGTCCCACGGCAGGGGAACACTGAAGCTTTCTTT.

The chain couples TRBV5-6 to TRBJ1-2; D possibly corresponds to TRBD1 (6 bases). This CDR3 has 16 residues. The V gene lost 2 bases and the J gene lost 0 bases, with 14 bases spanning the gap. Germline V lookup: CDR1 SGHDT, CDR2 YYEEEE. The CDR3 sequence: CASSLPYGQPNYGYTF. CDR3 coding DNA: TGTGCCAGCAGCTTACCTTATGGACAGCCTAACTATGGCTACACCTTC.